These 3 T cell receptor beta chains were sequenced from one sample in a study of blood T cell repertoires in COVID-19. Produced via immunoSEQ multiplex PCR; TCRdb's table is partial and in-frame only. This table holds 70,000 or so clones, roughly four fifths found once. Sequencing input: peripheral blood. These TCRs come from a man aged 55 to 70 with COVID-19, enrolled during active disease.

The V call is TRBV11-3, the J call TRBJ2-1; D is possibly TRBD1 (7 bases). Germline V gene data show CDR1 as SGHNT and CDR2 as YENEEA. CDR3 length: 13 amino acids. Trimming cost V 6 bases and J 9 bases, with 15 bases left between them. The CDR3 region is CASSQGGQVEQFF. The CDR3 DNA reads as TGTGCCAGCAGTCAGGGGGGCCAGGTTGAGCAGTTCTTC.

The V and J genes are TRBV20-1 and TRBJ2-3; no definite D call. This CDR3 has 11 residues. Germline values: CDR1 DFQATT, CDR2 SNEGSKA (reference sequence). The V and J ends lost 6 bases and 6 bases respectively, with 10 bases between them. CDR3 bases: TGCAGTGCGGGCCCGCTGGATACGCAGTATTTT. Protein product: CSAGPLDTQYF.

In this sample, this clone turned up a few times. V usage is TRBV24-1 and J usage is TRBJ2-7; D might be TRBD1 (6 bases). Trimming removed 1 base from V and 7 bases from J, with 10 bases in between. Germline V gene data show CDR1 as KGHDR and CDR2 as SFDVKD. CDR3 size: 13 residues. This CDR3 reads CATSDFLGGEQYF. CDR3 sequence (DNA): TGTGCCACCAGTGATTTCCTAGGGGGAGAGCAGTACTTC.